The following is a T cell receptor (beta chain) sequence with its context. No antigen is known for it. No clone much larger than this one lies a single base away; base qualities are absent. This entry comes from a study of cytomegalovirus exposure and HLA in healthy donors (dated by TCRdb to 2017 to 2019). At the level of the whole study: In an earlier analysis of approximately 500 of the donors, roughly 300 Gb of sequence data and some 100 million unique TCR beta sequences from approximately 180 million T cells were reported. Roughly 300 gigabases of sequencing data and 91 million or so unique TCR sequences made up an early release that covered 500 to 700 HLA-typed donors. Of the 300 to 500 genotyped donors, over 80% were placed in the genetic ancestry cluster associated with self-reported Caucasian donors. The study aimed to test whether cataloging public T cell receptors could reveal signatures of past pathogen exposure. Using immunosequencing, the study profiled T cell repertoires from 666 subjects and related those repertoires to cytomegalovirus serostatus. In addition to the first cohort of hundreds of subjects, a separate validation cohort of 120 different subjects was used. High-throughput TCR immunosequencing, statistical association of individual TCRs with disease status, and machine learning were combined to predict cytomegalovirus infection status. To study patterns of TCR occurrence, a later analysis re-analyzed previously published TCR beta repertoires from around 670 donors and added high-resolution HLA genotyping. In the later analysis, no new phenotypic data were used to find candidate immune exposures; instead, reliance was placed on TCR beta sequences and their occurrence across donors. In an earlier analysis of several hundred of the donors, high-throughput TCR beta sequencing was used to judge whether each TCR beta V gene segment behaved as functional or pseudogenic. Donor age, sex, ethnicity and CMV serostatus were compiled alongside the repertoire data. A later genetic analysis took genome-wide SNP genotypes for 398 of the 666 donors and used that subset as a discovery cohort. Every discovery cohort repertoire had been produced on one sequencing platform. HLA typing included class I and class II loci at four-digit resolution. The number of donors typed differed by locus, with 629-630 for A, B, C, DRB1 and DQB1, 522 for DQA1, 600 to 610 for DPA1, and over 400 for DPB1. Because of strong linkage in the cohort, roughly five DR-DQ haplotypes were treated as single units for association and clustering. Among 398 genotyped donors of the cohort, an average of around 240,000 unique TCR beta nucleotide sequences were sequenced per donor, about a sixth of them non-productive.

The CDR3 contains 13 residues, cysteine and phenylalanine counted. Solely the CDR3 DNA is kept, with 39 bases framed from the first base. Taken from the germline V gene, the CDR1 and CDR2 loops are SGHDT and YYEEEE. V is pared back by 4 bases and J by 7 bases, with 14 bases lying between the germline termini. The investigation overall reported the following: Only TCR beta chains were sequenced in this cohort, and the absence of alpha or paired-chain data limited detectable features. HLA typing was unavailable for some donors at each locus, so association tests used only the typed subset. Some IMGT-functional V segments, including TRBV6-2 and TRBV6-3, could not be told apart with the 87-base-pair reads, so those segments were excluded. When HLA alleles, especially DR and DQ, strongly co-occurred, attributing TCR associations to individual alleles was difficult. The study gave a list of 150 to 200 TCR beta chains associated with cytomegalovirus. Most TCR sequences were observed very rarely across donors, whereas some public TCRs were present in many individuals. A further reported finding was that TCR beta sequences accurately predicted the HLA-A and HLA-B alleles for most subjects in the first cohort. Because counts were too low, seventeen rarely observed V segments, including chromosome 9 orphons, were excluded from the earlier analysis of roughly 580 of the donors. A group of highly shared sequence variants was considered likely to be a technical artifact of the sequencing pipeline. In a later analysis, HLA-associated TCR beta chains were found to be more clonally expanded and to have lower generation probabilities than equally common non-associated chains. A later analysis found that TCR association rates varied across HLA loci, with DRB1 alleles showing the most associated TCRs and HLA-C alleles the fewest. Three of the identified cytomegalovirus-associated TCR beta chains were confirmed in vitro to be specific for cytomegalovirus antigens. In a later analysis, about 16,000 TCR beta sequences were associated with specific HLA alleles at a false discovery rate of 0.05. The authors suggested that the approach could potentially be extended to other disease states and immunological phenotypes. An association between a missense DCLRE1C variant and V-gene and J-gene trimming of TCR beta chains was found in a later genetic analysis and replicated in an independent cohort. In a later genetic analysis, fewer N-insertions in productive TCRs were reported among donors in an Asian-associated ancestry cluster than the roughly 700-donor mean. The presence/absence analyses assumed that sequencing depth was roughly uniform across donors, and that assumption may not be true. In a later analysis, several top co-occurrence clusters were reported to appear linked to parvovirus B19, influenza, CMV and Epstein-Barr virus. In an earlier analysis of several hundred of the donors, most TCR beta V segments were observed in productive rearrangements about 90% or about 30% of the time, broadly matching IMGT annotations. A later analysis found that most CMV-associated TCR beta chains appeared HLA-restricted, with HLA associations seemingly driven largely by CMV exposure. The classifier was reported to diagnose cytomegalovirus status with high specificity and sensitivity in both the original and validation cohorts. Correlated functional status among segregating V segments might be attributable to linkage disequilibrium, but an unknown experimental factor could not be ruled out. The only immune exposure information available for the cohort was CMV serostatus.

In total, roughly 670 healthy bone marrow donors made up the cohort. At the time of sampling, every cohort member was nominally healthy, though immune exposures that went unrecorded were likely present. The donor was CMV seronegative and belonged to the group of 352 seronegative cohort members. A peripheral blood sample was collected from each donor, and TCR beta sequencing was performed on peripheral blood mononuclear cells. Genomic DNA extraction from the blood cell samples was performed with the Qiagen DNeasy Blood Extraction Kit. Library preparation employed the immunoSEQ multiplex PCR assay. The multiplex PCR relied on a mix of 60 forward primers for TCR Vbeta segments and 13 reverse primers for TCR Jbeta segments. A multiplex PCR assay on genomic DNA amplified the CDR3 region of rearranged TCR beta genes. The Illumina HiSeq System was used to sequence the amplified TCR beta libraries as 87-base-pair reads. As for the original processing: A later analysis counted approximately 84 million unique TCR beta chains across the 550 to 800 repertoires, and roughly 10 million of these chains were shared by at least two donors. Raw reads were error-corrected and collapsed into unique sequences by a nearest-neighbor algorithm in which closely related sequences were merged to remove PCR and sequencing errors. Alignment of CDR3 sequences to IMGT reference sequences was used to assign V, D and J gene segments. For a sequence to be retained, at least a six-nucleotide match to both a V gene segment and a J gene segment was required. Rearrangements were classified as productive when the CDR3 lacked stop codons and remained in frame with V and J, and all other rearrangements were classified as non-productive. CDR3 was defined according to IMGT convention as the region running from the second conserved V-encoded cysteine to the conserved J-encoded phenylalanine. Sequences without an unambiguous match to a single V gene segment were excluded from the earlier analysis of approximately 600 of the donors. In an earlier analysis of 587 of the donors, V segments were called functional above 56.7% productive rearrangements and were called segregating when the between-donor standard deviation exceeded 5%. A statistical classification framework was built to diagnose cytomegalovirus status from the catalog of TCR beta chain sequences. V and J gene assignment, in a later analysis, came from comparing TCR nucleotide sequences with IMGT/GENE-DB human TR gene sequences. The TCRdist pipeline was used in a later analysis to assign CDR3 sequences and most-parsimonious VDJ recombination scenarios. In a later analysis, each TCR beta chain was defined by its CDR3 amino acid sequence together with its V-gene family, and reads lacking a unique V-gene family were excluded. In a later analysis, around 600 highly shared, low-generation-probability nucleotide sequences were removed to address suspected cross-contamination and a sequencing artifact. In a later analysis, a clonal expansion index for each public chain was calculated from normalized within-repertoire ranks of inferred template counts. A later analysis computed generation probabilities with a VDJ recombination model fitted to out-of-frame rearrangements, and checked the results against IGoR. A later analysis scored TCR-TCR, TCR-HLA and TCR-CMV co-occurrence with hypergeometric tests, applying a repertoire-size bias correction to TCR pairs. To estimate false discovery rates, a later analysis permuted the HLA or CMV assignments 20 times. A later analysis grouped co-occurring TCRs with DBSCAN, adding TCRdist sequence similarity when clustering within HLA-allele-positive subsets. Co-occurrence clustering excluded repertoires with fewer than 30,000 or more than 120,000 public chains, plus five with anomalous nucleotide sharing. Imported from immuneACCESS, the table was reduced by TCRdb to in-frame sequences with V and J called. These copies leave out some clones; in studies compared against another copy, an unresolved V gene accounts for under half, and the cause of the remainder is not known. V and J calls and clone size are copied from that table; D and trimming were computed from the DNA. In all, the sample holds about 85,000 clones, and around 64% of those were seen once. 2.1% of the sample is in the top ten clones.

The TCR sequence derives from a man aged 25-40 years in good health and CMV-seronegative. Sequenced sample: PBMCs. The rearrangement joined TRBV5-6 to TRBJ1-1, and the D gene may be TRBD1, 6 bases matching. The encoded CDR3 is CASSVGQISEAFF. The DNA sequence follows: TGTGCCAGCAGCGTGGGACAAATCAGTGAAGCTTTCTTT.